The entry below describes one T cell receptor beta chain. Its recognized antigen is unknown. No much larger clone exists at a distance of one base, and base qualities are not known. The data were obtained in a study of blood T cell repertoires in COVID-19 (dated by TCRdb to about 2020). In the study overall: Samples covering the acute and convalescent phases of COVID-19 were provided by collaborators in the United States, Italy and Spain. The samples were drawn from two sources: the first 160 participants of the ongoing ImmuneRACE study, and approximately 1,300 subjects contributed by 6 global collaborators. The prospective study material was composed of cDNA or gDNA derived from T cells, B-cell-depleted T cells, or PBMCs. Subjects who had been exposed to COVID-19, were actively infected with it, or had recovered from it provided the deeply sampled blood TCRbeta repertoires that made up the dataset. Where available, HLA class I and class II types were obtained from metadata supplied by the sample provider rather than from assay-based typing. Nearly every sample came with metadata listing a de-identified subject ID, COVID-19 status, age in years and sex. The repertoires were made available in a free public database intended to serve as a resource for research on the immune response to SARS-CoV-2. The research as a whole found: The quantity of clinical and demographic metadata differed by source and by participant and was supplied without curation.

Collaborating institutions collected whole blood in K2EDTA tubes following their own protocols. For TCRbeta analysis, collaborators shipped samples in one of three forms: frozen whole blood, isolated PBMCs, or DNA extracted from either of those sample types. TCRbeta CDR3 regions were amplified from genomic DNA by means of the immunoSEQ Assay, a bias-controlled multiplex PCR. Processing in the source paper ran as follows. The number of nucleated cells in each sample was estimated by amplification of reference gene primers within the assay. Sequence reads were collapsed and filtered to measure the absolute abundance of every unique TCRbeta CDR3 rearrangement. For each sample, productive Simpson clonality was calculated as the square root of Simpson's diversity index over productive rearrangements. Here the immuneACCESS table is served through TCRdb, limited to in-frame sequences with V and J called. Missing clones are a known gap in these copies; in checked studies unresolved V genes cover under half, and the rest lacks a known reason. The DNA was the basis for D and trimming; V, J and clone size are from that table. The sample profile shows about 80,000 clones; about 82% of them were found once. Clones ranked in the top ten supply 15% of the sample.

CDR1 and CDR2 (MNHEY, SVGAGI) derive from the germline V gene. Spanning cysteine to phenylalanine, the CDR3 consists of 14 amino acids. The retained sequence is limited to the CDR3, 42 bases, with the frame set at the first base. Clipping removes 6 bases from V and 5 bases from J, with 8 as the unmatched junction base count. The chain is assembled from TRBV6-5 and TRBJ2-7; 9 bases in the junction line up with TRBD1. This TCR was sampled from a woman over 75 with acute or convalescent COVID-19. The specimen sequenced was peripheral blood. The CDR3 protein sequence reads: CASSRDRADHEQYF. The DNA sequence reads TGTGCCAGCAGCCGGGACAGGGCTGACCACGAGCAGTACTTC.